The sequence of this T cell receptor beta chain was determined in a study of shared clonotypes between healthy human individuals. Study-level results: Non-shared clonotypes had lower generation probabilities than clonotypes shared by all four sorted-subset donors.

As regards this clone: Antigen unknown.

Only in-frame clones appear in the TCRdb table, and some are missing; sequencing was by immunoSEQ multiplex PCR. The data show over a million clones, with 98% seen just once and around 0.47% held by the top ten. Sequences were obtained from naive CD4+ T cells sorted from blood. As to subset: CD45RA+ positively selected. This receptor was identified in a man under 40 in good health.

CDR3 nucleotides: TGTGCCAGCAGCTATAAGGACATCGAGCAGTACTTC. Protein: CASSYKDIEQYF. The chain is built from TRBV7-9 and TRBJ2-7; possible D gene TRBD1, 5 bases. CDR1 and CDR2 (germline): SEHNR, FQNEAQ (reference sequence). Trimming left V 4 bases short and J 6 bases short, with 10 bases between. The CDR3 is 12 amino acids.